A single sample gave rise to the 30 T cell receptor beta chains below, sequenced in a study of Ad26.COV2.S vaccination and SARS-CoV-2 variants. Data came from immunoSEQ multiplex PCR; TCRdb stores just in-frame clones and leaves some out. The table lists more than 300,000 clones, around four fifths of them singletons. As to treatment: some 20 received Ad26.COV2.S at low or high dose, single or two shots; about 5 received placebo; per-sample allocation not given. Sampling was done on day 63 after the first vaccine or placebo injection. This material consisted of peripheral blood, taken in a trial of Ad26.COV2.S vaccine versus placebo. These receptors were collected from a person between 18 and 65 years old who received the Ad26.COV2.S COVID-19 vaccine or a placebo.

The table lists this clone with a count of one. The V gene is TRBV6-5, the J gene TRBJ2-7, with a weak D call TRBD2 (5 bases). Trimming removed 9 bases at V and 6 bases at J, with 21 bases between. The germline gives CDR1 MNHEY, CDR2 SVGAGI. The length of the CDR3 is 14 residues. In DNA, the CDR3 is TGTGCCAGTTCCCCCGTGTTCCAGGCGGGCGAGCAGTACTTC. Translation: CASSPVFQAGEQYF.

For the CDR3, the DNA is TGTGCCAGCAGCTTGGCGACTAGCGGGGCGACCTACGAGCAGTACTTC. Its translation is CASSLATSGATYEQYF. The chain uses TRBV5-4 and TRBJ2-7; the match to TRBD2 covers 11 bases. V lost 0 bases, J lost 2 bases, and 4 bases stayed unmatched. Germline CDR1 and CDR2: SGHNT and YYREEE (reference sequence). The CDR3 totals 16 residues.

The chain employs TRBV4-1 and TRBJ2-3; 12 bases fit TRBD2. CDR3 length: 17 residues. Germline values: CDR1 MGHRA, CDR2 YSYEKL. V lost 3 bases, J lost 1 base, and 5 bases stayed unmatched. The CDR3 protein is CASSHASGGARTDTQYF. The CDR3 DNA is TGCGCCAGCAGCCATGCTAGCGGGGGGGCCCGCACAGATACGCAGTATTTT.

The chain employs TRBV27 and TRBJ2-7, with D perhaps given as TRBD1 or TRBD2 (6 bases each). Deletions cut 5 bases from V and 6 bases from J, with 23 bases between. CDR3 length: 16 amino acids. The germline V gene encodes CDR1 MNHEY and CDR2 SMNVEV (reference sequence). CDR3 amino acids: CASSPGAGLLVGEQYF. The CDR3 DNA is TGTGCCAGCAGTCCAGGGGCGGGGTTATTGGTAGGCGAGCAGTACTTC.

In regard to this clone: A junction end diverges from the germline sequence, so it may reflect a read error. V is TRBV5-4 and J is TRBJ1-3; D unresolved. Per germline, CDR1 SGHNT and CDR2 YYREEE (reference sequence). The CDR3 is made up of 12 amino acids. In nucleotides, the CDR3 is TGTGCCAGCAGCTTGGGGCTCGAGGCCATGCATTTT. Translation: CASSLGLEAMHF.

The chain recombines TRBV7-3 with TRBJ2-3; D perhaps matches TRBD2 (6 bases). The V gene lost 5 bases and the J gene lost 1 base, with 10 bases spanning the gap. This CDR3 is built from 14 residues. Germline V gene lookup returns CDR1 SGHTA and CDR2 FQGTGA. The CDR3 protein is CASSPGLGTDTQYF. CDR3 DNA sequence: TGTGCCAGCAGCCCGGGACTTGGCACAGATACGCAGTATTTT.

CDR3 protein: CASSQGVQEFYGYTF. The CDR3 region has the DNA TGTGCCAGCAGCCAGGGGGTACAGGAATTCTATGGCTACACCTTC. This chain links TRBV4-2 with TRBJ1-2; the D gene is possibly TRBD1 (5 bases). Germline CDR1 LGHNA, CDR2 YNFKEQ. This CDR3 contains 15 residues. V shed 3 bases and J shed 4 bases, with 15 bases lying between them.

This rearrangement joins TRBV6-2 or TRBV6-3 to TRBJ2-2; either TRBD1 or TRBD2 may fit D (6 bases each). Germline CDR1 is MNHEY and CDR2 is SVGEGT. V gave up 2 bases and J gave up 2 bases, with 12 bases separating them. The CDR3 runs 16 residues. The CDR3 coding sequence is TGTGCCAGCAGTTACGGGGGGACAAGTAACACCGGGGAGCTGTTTTTT. Amino acid sequence: CASSYGGTSNTGELFF.

This clone was counted once. CDR3 protein: CSVGEPTGERETQYF. CDR3 DNA sequence: TGCAGCGTTGGAGAGCCTACAGGGGAACGAGAGACCCAGTACTTC. This rearrangement joins TRBV29-1 to TRBJ2-5; the match to TRBD1 covers 7 bases. The CDR3 loop spans 15 amino acids. Germline-derived CDR1 and CDR2 are SQVTM and ANQGSEA. With 4 bases clipped from V and 4 bases from J, the junction kept 12 bases outside the gene matches.

V is TRBV10-3 and J is TRBJ2-7; TRBD1 matches 8 bases. This CDR3 has 14 amino acids. The V gene's germline CDR1 is ENHRY and CDR2 SYGVKD. The ends lost 10 bases at V and 0 bases at J; junction bases unmatched: 8. The CDR3 nucleotides read TGTGCCACCCAGTACGGACAGGGCTCCTACGAGCAGTACTTC. This gives the protein CATQYGQGSYEQYF.

The rearrangement links TRBV18 to TRBJ2-7; D gene uncertain. Germline CDR1 and CDR2: KGHSH and LQKENI. The CDR3 totals 13 residues. Trimming stripped 6 bases from V and 5 bases from J, with 14 bases between. The CDR3 sequence: CASSRSASHEQYF. DNA of the CDR3: TGTGCCAGCTCCCGGTCCGCTTCCCACGAGCAGTACTTC.

V and J are TRBV11-2 and TRBJ1-5, with 9 bases matching TRBD1. Germline V gene sequence: CDR1 SGHAT, CDR2 FQNNGV. The CDR3 is made up of 19 amino acids. Unmatched junction bases numbered 18, after V lost 5 bases and J lost 4 bases. The CDR3 DNA is TGTGCCAGCAGCGTAGGTGGGACAGGGATTACTCAGGAAAATCAGCCCCAGCATTTT. As protein: CASSVGGTGITQENQPQHF.

The V gene is TRBV19, the J gene TRBJ1-2, with D possibly matching TRBD1 (5 bases). Trimming pared 5 bases from V and 5 bases from J, leaving 18 bases between. Germline V gives CDR1 LNHDA, CDR2 SQIVND (reference sequence). This CDR3 has 15 residues. CDR3 in amino acids: CASSAERAGAYGYTF. CDR3 in DNA: TGTGCCAGTAGTGCCGAGAGGGCCGGGGCTTATGGCTACACCTTC.

The chain uses TRBV2 and TRBJ2-4; D may be TRBD1 (6 bases). The V gene's germline CDR1 is SNHLY and CDR2 FYNNEI. V lost 0 bases to trimming and J lost 4 bases, with 22 bases between them. The length of the CDR3 is 19 residues. The CDR3, as DNA: TGTGCCAGCAGTGAAGCGCGGATAACCGGGACACGGAAAAAAAACATTCAGTACTTC. Translated, it gives CASSEARITGTRKKNIQYF.

The V gene is TRBV7-2, the J gene TRBJ1-1, with D tentatively TRBD1 (6 bases). The CDR3 is 16 residues long. Per germline, CDR1 SGHTA and CDR2 FQGNSA. Trimming pared 0 bases from V and 0 bases from J, leaving 11 bases between. CDR3 sequence reads: CASSLAPQGLNTEAFF. As DNA, the CDR3 is TGTGCCAGCAGCTTAGCGCCCCAGGGGCTGAACACTGAAGCTTTCTTT. Combining the CDR3 with reference TRBV7-2 and TRBJ1-1 gives the whole variable domain GAGVSQSPSNKVTEKGKDVELRCDPISGHTALYWYRQSLGQGLEFLIYFQGNSAPDKSGLPSDRFSAERTGGSVSTLTIQRTQQEDSAVYLCASSLAPQGLNTEAFFGQGTRLTVV.

The chain uses TRBV10-3 and TRBJ1-1, with D maybe TRBD1 (5 bases). Germline V gene lookup returns CDR1 ENHRY and CDR2 SYGVKD. This CDR3 spans 14 amino acids. With 11 bases removed from V and 0 bases from J, the gap between germline ends came to 16 bases. This CDR3 reads CAASQVRVNTEAFF. The DNA for the CDR3 is TGTGCCGCATCACAGGTACGCGTGAACACTGAAGCTTTCTTT.

The CDR3 sequence is CASSDAPGGYNEQFF. CDR3 bases: TGTGCCAGCAGTGACGCCCCTGGTGGATACAATGAGCAGTTCTTC. The rearrangement joins TRBV6-4 to TRBJ2-1, with D unresolved. Per the germline V gene, CDR1 is MRHNA and CDR2 is SNTAGT. This CDR3 contains 15 residues. Between the trimmed V and J ends, which lost 2 bases and 4 bases, there was a span of 12 bases.

V and J are TRBV19 and TRBJ1-5; D remains unclear. The CDR3 is 14 amino acids. Trimming removed 5 bases at V and 6 bases at J, with 14 bases between. Germline values: CDR1 LNHDA, CDR2 SQIVND (reference sequence). This CDR3 is CASSAQELGQPQHF. The CDR3 nucleotides are TGTGCCAGTAGTGCCCAGGAGCTCGGTCAGCCCCAGCATTTT.

The chain employs TRBV6-5 and TRBJ2-7; tentatively, D is TRBD1 (5 bases). CDR1 and CDR2 (germline): MNHEY, SVGAGI. This CDR3 spans 12 amino acids. Trimming took 7 bases from V and 7 from J, leaving 14 bases between them. The chain's CDR3 is CASNPRVGEQYF. The CDR3 coding sequence is TGTGCCAGCAATCCCAGGGTGGGGGAGCAGTACTTC.

The chain uses TRBV7-2 and TRBJ1-1, with D maybe TRBD1 (5 bases). V lost 1 base and J 1 base, leaving 10 bases between the germline ends. Germline CDR1 is SGHTA and CDR2 is FQGNSA. The CDR3 covers 15 residues. CDR3 nucleotide sequence: TGTGCCAGCAGCTTAGTCCCGACAGCGAACACTGAAGCTTTCTTT. Its translation: CASSLVPTANTEAFF.

The chain couples TRBV28 to TRBJ1-2, with a possible D match to TRBD1 (5 bases). Per the germline V gene, CDR1 is MDHEN and CDR2 is SYDVKM. V lost 4 bases, J lost 2 bases, and 5 bases lay in between. The CDR3 has 12 amino acids. In DNA form, the CDR3 reads TGTGCCAGCAGTTCAGGGAACTATGGCTACACCTTC. As protein: CASSSGNYGYTF.

The chain is built from TRBV29-1 and TRBJ2-3; D gene uncertain. V was clipped by 4 bases and J by 1 base, with 6 bases between them. Germline loops: CDR1 SQVTM, CDR2 ANQGSEA. This CDR3 region has 12 residues. The CDR3 sequence: CSVAGGTDTQYF. CDR3 sequence (DNA): TGCAGCGTTGCAGGTGGCACAGATACGCAGTATTTT.

This clone appeared once. V and J are TRBV2 and TRBJ2-1; the D is unclear. V lost 3 bases, J lost 7 bases, and 13 bases lay in between. The CDR3 loop spans 14 amino acids. From germline, CDR1 is SNHLY and CDR2 FYNNEI. The chain's CDR3 is CASSDRTDRNEQFF. In nucleotides, the CDR3 is TGTGCCAGCAGTGATCGAACAGATAGGAATGAGCAGTTCTTC.

V and J are TRBV18 and TRBJ1-2, with D possibly TRBD1 on 5 matching bases. Germline lookup yields CDR1 KGHSH and CDR2 LQKENI. The ends were cut back, 2 bases at V and 2 bases at J, with 9 bases in the middle. The CDR3 runs to 14 residues. In DNA, the CDR3 is TGTGCCAGCTCACCAAGCCAGGGCAACTATGGCTACACCTTC. Protein product: CASSPSQGNYGYTF. Filled out from reference TRBV18 and TRBJ1-2, the complete variable domain reads NAGVMQNPRHLVRRRGQEARLRCSPMKGHSHVYWYRQLPEEGLKFMVYLQKENIIDESGMPKERFSAEFPKEGPSILRIQQVVRGDSAAYFCASSPSQGNYGYTFGSGTRLTVV.

J is TRBJ1-6 and V is TRBV27; TRBD1 matches at 9 bases. The CDR3 is made up of 16 amino acids. Germline V CDR1 and CDR2: MNHEY, SMNVEV (reference sequence). J was trimmed by 6 bases and V by 3 bases; bases with no gene match: 6. The CDR3 region has the DNA TGTGCCAGCAGTTTTGGAAGGGGACAGGGTAATTCACCCCTCCACTTT. It is translated as CASSFGRGQGNSPLHF.

CDR3 in amino acids: CASSYSTGTNTEAFF. CDR3 DNA sequence: TGTGCCAGCAGTTACTCGACGGGAACGAACACTGAAGCTTTCTTT. The chain employs TRBV6-6 and TRBJ1-1; D unclear. Germline V gene sequence: CDR1 MNHNY, CDR2 SVGAGI (reference sequence). V lost 0 bases, J lost 1 base, and 9 bases lay in between. The CDR3 has 15 residues.

This clone showed up just a few times. The chain carries TRBV6-2 or TRBV6-3 and TRBJ1-1, with 8 nucleotides matching TRBD1. The CDR3 sequence is 17 residues long. V lost 4 bases and J lost 2; bases outside the gene matches: 12. Germline V CDR1 and CDR2: MNHEY, SVGEGT. CDR3 residues: CASSFEIGQGENTEAFF. The DNA of the CDR3 is TGTGCCAGCAGTTTCGAGATTGGACAGGGTGAAAACACTGAAGCTTTCTTT.

This sequence joins TRBV28 and TRBJ2-1; 7 bases map to TRBD2. This CDR3 is built from 15 residues. The V gene end was trimmed by 6 bases and the J gene end by 2 bases; junction bases not matched to a gene: 7. Looked up from germline, CDR1 is MDHEN and CDR2 is SYDVKM. CDR3 residues: CASSGRDYTYNEQFF. CDR3 in DNA: TGTGCCAGCAGCGGTAGGGACTACACCTACAATGAGCAGTTCTTC.

On this clone: Other DNA sequences in the sample encode the same CDR3. The chain employs TRBV12-3 or TRBV12-4 and TRBJ1-1; no reliable D call. The CDR3 consists of 12 residues. Trimming shortened V by 4 bases and J by 2 bases, and 5 bases separated the two germline ends. CDR3 DNA: TGTGCCAGCAGTTACAGAAACACTGAAGCTTTCTTT. This translates into CASSYRNTEAFF.

J is TRBJ2-2 and V is TRBV4-2; the match to TRBD2 covers 9 bases. The germline CDR1 and CDR2 sequences are LGHNA and YNFKEQ. The CDR3 totals 16 residues. V shed 1 base, J shed 6 bases, and the junction held 6 bases outside the gene matches. The CDR3 sequence: CASSQVRGGASGELFF. CDR3 sequence (DNA): TGTGCCAGCAGCCAAGTGCGCGGGGGGGCCTCCGGGGAGCTGTTTTTT.